Each of the 25 T cell receptor beta chains below was sequenced from the same sample in a study of CD8+ T cells in alopecia areata. Indicated treatment: oral pan-JAK inhibitor, 5-10 mg twice daily. After isolation, RNA underwent reverse transcription to generate cDNA as the sequencing template. The assay was immunoSEQ multiplex PCR, and TCRdb's table has in-frame clones only and misses some. The sample has under 250,000 clones, 66% seen once. Sequenced here: CD4+ T cells sorted from blood, sampled at week 44, from a patient treated with tofacitinib. Every receptor here comes from a human donor with alopecia areata.

This chain joins TRBV7-2 and TRBJ2-3; D perhaps matches TRBD2 (5 bases). The length of the CDR3 is 15 residues. Germline V gene lookup returns CDR1 SGHTA and CDR2 FQGNSA. The V gene lost 1 base and the J gene lost 0 bases, with 8 bases spanning the gap. The CDR3 bases are TGTGCCAGCAGCTTAGGAGGGATTAGCACAGATACGCAGTATTTT. Its protein product is CASSLGGISTDTQYF.

The chain recombines TRBV5-6 with TRBJ1-1; no firm D call. V lost 0 bases and J lost 1, with 4 bases in between. The CDR3 spans 13 residues. CDR1 and CDR2 from the germline V gene are SGHDT and YYEEEE. Here the CDR3 DNA reads TGTGCCAGCAGCTTGGATGAGAACACTGAAGCTTTCTTT. Translated, it gives CASSLDENTEAFF.

The chain carries TRBV10-1 and TRBJ2-1, with 8 positions matching TRBD1. Germline loops: CDR1 WNHNN, CDR2 SYGVQD (reference sequence). J lost 6 bases, V lost 3 bases, and 7 bases had no gene match. The CDR3 consists of 15 residues. CDR3 residues: CASSEGTGGVNEQFF. CDR3 nucleotide sequence: TGCGCCAGCAGTGAAGGGACAGGAGGGGTCAATGAGCAGTTCTTC.

With regard to this clone: Just one base apart from a much larger clone, this may be a read error. V is TRBV7-9 and J is TRBJ2-7; weak D call: TRBD1 (6 bases). CDR3 length: 13 amino acids. Germline CDR1 reads SEHNR; CDR2 reads FQNEAQ (reference sequence). Trimming took 1 base from V and 4 from J, leaving 8 bases between them. The CDR3 region is CASSLVGQYEQYF. DNA for the CDR3: TGTGCCAGCAGCTTAGTGGGACAATACGAGCAGTACTTC.

The rearrangement joins TRBV29-1 to TRBJ1-2; D remains unclear. CDR1 and CDR2 from the germline V gene are SQVTM and ANQGSEA. The length of the CDR3 is 12 residues. The V and J ends lost 6 bases and 4 bases respectively, with 12 bases between them. The CDR3, as DNA: TGCAGCGTGAGGGAGGCGGCCTATGGCTACACCTTC. Translation: CSVREAAYGYTF.

This clone was counted between two and nine times. CDR3 bases: TGTGCCACCAGCAGAGGAGTAGGGGTTTCCTACGAGCAGTACTTC. Residues: CATSRGVGVSYEQYF. This chain uses TRBV15 with TRBJ2-7; maybe TRBD1 (5 bases). Trimming pared 1 base from V and 1 base from J, leaving 11 bases between. The CDR3 is 15 amino acids. Germline assignment: CDR1 LNHNV and CDR2 YYDKDF (reference sequence).

This chain links TRBV27 with TRBJ1-2; the match to TRBD1 covers 8 bases. This CDR3 is built from 16 residues. The J segment lost 3 bases and the V segment lost 2 bases, leaving 8 bases of the junction unmatched. Per the germline V gene, CDR1 is MNHEY and CDR2 is SMNVEV (reference sequence). CDR3: CASSLGPDRVHYGYTF. In DNA, the CDR3 is TGTGCCAGCAGTTTAGGCCCGGACAGGGTGCACTATGGCTACACCTTC.

The chain employs TRBV2 and TRBJ1-2, with 10 bases that match TRBD1. Germline V gene data show CDR1 as SNHLY and CDR2 as FYNNEI. The CDR3 loop spans 16 amino acids. V gave up 5 bases and J gave up 5 bases; unmatched junction bases: 11. Here the CDR3 reads CASSPPPTGGVYGYTF. The CDR3 nucleotides read TGTGCCAGCAGTCCTCCACCGACAGGGGGCGTTTATGGCTACACCTTC.

The chain links TRBV7-2 to TRBJ2-1; D ambiguous. Trimming took off 6 bases at V and 13 bases at J, with 4 bases between the two ends. The CDR3 runs to 8 residues. The germline V gene encodes CDR1 SGHTA and CDR2 FQGNSA. Here the CDR3 reads CASSFQFF. CDR3 nucleotide sequence: TGTGCCAGCAGTTTTCAGTTCTTC. Filled out from reference TRBV7-2 and TRBJ2-1, the complete variable domain reads GAGVSQSPSNKVTEKGKDVELRCDPISGHTALYWYRQSLGQGLEFLIYFQGNSAPDKSGLPSDRFSAERTGGSVSTLTIQRTQQEDSAVYLCASSFQFFGPGTRLTVL.

V usage is TRBV7-2 and J usage is TRBJ2-1, with a weak D call TRBD2 (6 bases). The CDR3 loop spans 11 amino acids. With 8 bases removed from V and 7 bases from J, the gap between germline ends came to 9 bases. The germline CDR1 and CDR2 sequences are SGHTA and FQGNSA. Here the CDR3 DNA reads TGTGCCAGCCGACGGGGGAATGAGCAGTTCTTC. Translating it yields CASRRGNEQFF.

Written as DNA, the CDR3 is TGTGCCTGGAGGGGATTGAACACTGAAGCTTTCTTT. The encoded protein is CAWRGLNTEAFF. This chain uses TRBV30 with TRBJ1-1; unclear D gene. V dropped 3 bases and J dropped 0 bases, with 5 bases sitting between them. The CDR3 totals 12 residues. The V gene's germline CDR1 is GTSNPN and CDR2 SVGIG (reference sequence). Together with reference TRBV30 and TRBJ1-1, the CDR3 gives the full variable domain: SQTIHQWPATLVQPVGSPLSLECTVEGTSNPNLYWYRQAAGRGLQLLFYSVGIGQISSEVPQNLSASRPQDRQFILSSKKLLLSDSGFYLCAWRGLNTEAFFGQGTRLTVV.

In regard to this clone: Other nucleotide sequences from this sample produce the same CDR3. This chain uses TRBV5-1 with TRBJ2-5; TRBD1 might be the D (5 bases). Trimming left V 3 bases short and J 5 bases short, with 8 bases between. The CDR3 has 12 amino acids. Looked up from germline, CDR1 is SGHRS and CDR2 is YFSETQ. CDR3 sequence: CASSSQGETQYF. In DNA form, the CDR3 reads TGCGCCAGCAGCTCTCAGGGCGAGACCCAGTACTTC.

This sequence joins TRBV15 and TRBJ2-2; weak D call: TRBD2 (5 bases). V lost 0 bases and J lost 1, with 12 bases in between. The CDR3 consists of 17 residues. The V gene's germline CDR1 is LNHNV and CDR2 YYDKDF (reference sequence). In nucleotides, the CDR3 is TGTGCCACCAGCAGAGATGGCGTGGGGAGGAACACCGGGGAGCTGTTTTTT. This translates into CATSRDGVGRNTGELFF.

This clone appeared a few times. The V gene is TRBV19, the J gene TRBJ1-5, with 8 bases identical to TRBD1. With 9 bases clipped from V and 1 base from J, the junction kept 17 bases outside the gene matches. CDR3 size: 18 residues. Germline assignment: CDR1 LNHDA and CDR2 SQIVND (reference sequence). The CDR3 bases are TGTGCCAGCGGTCAGCCGAGGACAGGGTACGGGAGCAATCAGCCCCAGCATTTT. This codes for CASGQPRTGYGSNQPQHF.

The chain recombines TRBV6-5 with TRBJ2-1; possible D gene TRBD2, 6 bases. CDR3 length: 15 residues. Germline CDR1 MNHEY, CDR2 SVGAGI. V dropped 5 bases and J dropped 4 bases, with 15 bases sitting between them. DNA for the CDR3: TGTGCCAGCAGTCCGGGACTGGCAAATTACAATGAGCAGTTCTTC. It yields the protein CASSPGLANYNEQFF.

The chain recombines TRBV29-1 with TRBJ2-7; D might be TRBD2 (7 bases). The CDR3 spans 13 residues. V was trimmed by 4 bases and J by 5 bases, leaving 15 bases between them. CDR1 SQVTM and CDR2 ANQGSEA come from the germline V gene. The CDR3 sequence: CSVVRGAKDEQYF. The CDR3 region has the DNA TGCAGCGTTGTTCGGGGGGCGAAAGACGAGCAGTACTTC.

This clone was found once. The chain joins TRBV6-1 to TRBJ1-1; 7 bases are shared with TRBD1. The CDR3 contains 13 residues. V lost 6 bases to trimming and J lost 6 bases; unmatched junction nucleotides: 7. The germline CDR1 and CDR2 sequences are MNHNS and SASEGT. This CDR3 is CASRDRSDAEAFF. As DNA, the CDR3 is TGTGCCAGCAGGGACAGGAGTGATGCTGAAGCTTTCTTT.

V and J are TRBV20-1 and TRBJ2-5; the match to TRBD2 covers 7 bases. The CDR3 runs to 11 residues. Germline CDR1 and CDR2: DFQATT and SNEGSKA (reference sequence). In DNA, the CDR3 is TGCAGGGCGACTAGCTCGGAGACCCAGTACTTC. This encodes CRATSSETQYF.

The chain joins TRBV19 to TRBJ1-2, with TRBD1 as a possible D gene (5 bases). Germline V lookup: CDR1 LNHDA, CDR2 SQIVND (reference sequence). The CDR3 length is 14 residues. V was trimmed by 3 bases and J by 4 bases, leaving 12 bases between them. The CDR3 protein is CASSMGQKIYGYTF. The CDR3 DNA sequence: TGTGCCAGTAGTATGGGGCAGAAGATCTATGGCTACACCTTC.

This clone was recorded once. The chain couples TRBV7-3 to TRBJ1-2; possible D gene TRBD1, 5 bases. V was clipped by 4 bases and J by 1 base, with 16 bases between them. CDR1 and CDR2 from the germline V gene are SGHTA and FQGTGA. There are 16 residues in the CDR3. The CDR3 bases are TGTGCCAGCAGCTCCAACCCGAGGGGCGGTAACTATGGCTACACCTTC. It yields the protein CASSSNPRGGNYGYTF.

V usage is TRBV11-2 and J usage is TRBJ2-2; 9 positions agree with TRBD1. V lost 1 base, J lost 3 bases, and 0 bases stayed unmatched. The CDR3 totals 15 residues. The germline V gene has CDR1 SGHAT and CDR2 FQNNGV. The CDR3: CASSLGTGDTGELFF. In DNA, the CDR3 is TGTGCCAGCAGCTTAGGGACAGGGGACACCGGGGAGCTGTTTTTT.

This clone was recorded a few times. This chain joins TRBV2 and TRBJ1-1, with TRBD1 as a possible D gene (5 bases). This CDR3 spans 12 amino acids. Trimming took 5 bases from V and 4 from J, leaving 8 bases between them. From germline, CDR1 is SNHLY and CDR2 FYNNEI. The CDR3: CASSRGSTEAFF. For the CDR3, the DNA is TGTGCCAGCAGTCGGGGGAGCACTGAAGCTTTCTTT.

The J gene is TRBJ2-1, the V gene TRBV29-1; D gene uncertain. Germline V gives CDR1 SQVTM, CDR2 ANQGSEA. V was cut by 5 bases and J by 7 bases, with 18 bases left in between. The CDR3 runs to 14 residues. The CDR3 loop is CSVSLYVTANEQFF. DNA of the CDR3: TGCAGCGTTTCCCTCTATGTCACCGCAAATGAGCAGTTCTTC.

This chain joins TRBV29-1 and TRBJ1-2, with D uncertain. Germline values: CDR1 SQVTM, CDR2 ANQGSEA. V was shortened by 7 bases and J by 7 bases, with 16 bases between the two germline ends. The CDR3 loop spans 12 amino acids. The CDR3 nucleotides are TGCAGCGCCCGGACCCCGTTGAGTGGCTACACCTTC. This sequence encodes CSARTPLSGYTF.

The V and J genes are TRBV27 and TRBJ2-2; 8 positions match TRBD1. The CDR3 spans 16 residues. From germline, CDR1 is MNHEY and CDR2 SMNVEV (reference sequence). J gave up 6 bases and V 1 base, and 7 bases lay outside the gene matches. The CDR3 nucleotides are TGTGCCAGCAGTTTATGGACAGGGCAAGGAGCCGGGGAGCTGTTTTTT. Translation gives CASSLWTGQGAGELFF.